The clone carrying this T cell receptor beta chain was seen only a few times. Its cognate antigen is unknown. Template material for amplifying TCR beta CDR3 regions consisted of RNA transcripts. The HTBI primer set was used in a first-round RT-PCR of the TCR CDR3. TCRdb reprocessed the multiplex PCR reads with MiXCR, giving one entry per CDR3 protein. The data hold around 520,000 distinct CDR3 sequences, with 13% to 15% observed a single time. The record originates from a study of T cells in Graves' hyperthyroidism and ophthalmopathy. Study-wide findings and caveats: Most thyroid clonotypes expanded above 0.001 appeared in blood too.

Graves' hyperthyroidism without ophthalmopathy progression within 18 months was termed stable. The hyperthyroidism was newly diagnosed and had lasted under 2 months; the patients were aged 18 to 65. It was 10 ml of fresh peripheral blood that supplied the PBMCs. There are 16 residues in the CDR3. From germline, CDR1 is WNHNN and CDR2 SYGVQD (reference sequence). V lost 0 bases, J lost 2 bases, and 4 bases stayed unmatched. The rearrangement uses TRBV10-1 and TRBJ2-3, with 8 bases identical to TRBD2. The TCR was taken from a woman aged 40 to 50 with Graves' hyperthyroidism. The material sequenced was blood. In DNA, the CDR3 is TGCGCCAGCAGTGAGTCGGGTAGCGGGGCCACAGATACGCAGTATTTT. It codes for CASSESGSGATDTQYF.